The 17 T cell receptor beta chains below all came from one sample that was sequenced in a study of cytomegalovirus exposure and HLA in healthy donors (dated by TCRdb to 2016 to 2017). Library method: the immunoSEQ multiplex PCR assay. A mixture of 60 forward primers for TCR Vbeta segments and 13 reverse primers for TCR Jbeta segments was used in the multiplex PCR. Not all clones reach the TCRdb copy of this immuneACCESS table, which keeps in-frame sequences only. Checked studies attribute under half of the gap to unresolved V genes and leave the rest unexplained. Here the sample has roughly 160,000 clones; about 82% occur a single time. The ten most abundant clones make up about 7% of the sample. The sample consisted of PBMCs. Receptor source: a woman in her 30s in good health and CMV-seropositive.

J is TRBJ1-6 and V is TRBV6-5, with TRBD1 identical over 8 bases. Germline trimming cut 4 bases from V and 4 bases from J; bases unmatched to any gene: 3. CDR3 size: 15 residues. Germline lookup yields CDR1 MNHEY and CDR2 SVGAGI. The CDR3 nucleotides are TGTGCCAGCAGTTCGGACAGGGATTATAATTCACCCCTCCACTTT. This codes for CASSSDRDYNSPLHF.

The chain recombines TRBV18 with TRBJ2-1, with 7 bases identical to TRBD1. The CDR3 has 15 residues. Germline-derived CDR1 and CDR2 are KGHSH and LQKENI. V lost 3 bases, J lost 5 bases, and 7 bases stayed unmatched. The CDR3: CASSPGTAIDNEQFF. CDR3 in DNA: TGTGCCAGCTCACCCGGGACAGCCATAGACAATGAGCAGTTCTTC.

The rearrangement joins TRBV6-4 to TRBJ2-2; D is unclear. The CDR3 consists of 14 residues. Trimming removed 4 bases at V and 5 bases at J, with 11 bases between. Per the germline V gene, CDR1 is MRHNA and CDR2 is SNTAGT. The DNA for the CDR3 is TGTGCCAGCAGTGCTGAGGATTTTACCGGGGAGCTGTTTTTT. This codes for CASSAEDFTGELFF.

This clone was seen just once. The rearrangement joins TRBV4-1 to TRBJ1-1, with D possibly TRBD1 on 5 matching bases. Germline lookup yields CDR1 MGHRA and CDR2 YSYEKL. V lost 6 bases, J lost 1 base, and 12 bases lay in between. The CDR3 loop spans 14 amino acids. CDR3 sequence (DNA): TGCGCCAGCAGGGTTAAACAGGAGAACACTGAAGCTTTCTTT. Residues: CASRVKQENTEAFF.

V usage is TRBV4-3 and J usage is TRBJ2-3; D ambiguous. The CDR3 runs to 18 residues. Trimming took 4 bases from V and 0 from J, leaving 20 bases between them. Germline loops: CDR1 LGHNA, CDR2 YSLEER. The CDR3 nucleotides are TGCGCCAGCAGCCGTCGACGGAGCAACATCTTTAGCACAGATACGCAGTATTTT. Translation gives CASSRRRSNIFSTDTQYF.

The chain is built from TRBV10-3 and TRBJ2-2; D is uncertain. Germline V gene sequence: CDR1 ENHRY, CDR2 SYGVKD. The CDR3 runs to 14 residues. With 2 bases removed from V and 2 bases from J, the gap between germline ends came to 6 bases. In DNA form, the CDR3 reads TGTGCCATCAGTGAGGGTAGCAACACCGGGGAGCTGTTTTTT. Its translation is CAISEGSNTGELFF.

The J gene is TRBJ2-3, the V gene TRBV5-1; unclear D gene. V was cut by 1 base and J by 0 bases, with 6 bases left in between. The CDR3 has 14 residues. Germline CDR1 reads SGHRS; CDR2 reads YFSETQ. CDR3: CASSLRVSTDTQYF. CDR3 nucleotide sequence: TGCGCCAGCAGCTTGCGGGTTAGCACAGATACGCAGTATTTT.

This clone was picked up a small number of times. This chain joins TRBV6-4 and TRBJ2-3; D unclear. This CDR3 comprises 13 residues. The V end was cut by 4 bases, the J end by 4 bases, with 9 bases between. Germline lookup yields CDR1 MRHNA and CDR2 SNTAGT. CDR3 in DNA: TGTGCCAGCAGTGTGAGCGACCCAGATACGCAGTATTTT. This gives the protein CASSVSDPDTQYF.

J is TRBJ1-1 and V is TRBV7-2; D is unresolved. Trimming shortened V by 10 bases and J by 5 bases, and 17 bases separated the two germline ends. The CDR3 runs to 13 residues. Germline CDR1 reads SGHTA; CDR2 reads FQGNSA. In nucleotides, the CDR3 is TGTGCCACCCAGACGGCCCCGAGGACTGAAGCTTTCTTT. Translation gives CATQTAPRTEAFF.

This clone has just a few counts. V gene TRBV11-3 combines with J gene TRBJ2-1; 7 bases match TRBD1. The ends lost 4 bases at V and 4 bases at J; junction bases unmatched: 7. There are 15 residues in the CDR3. CDR1 is SGHNT and CDR2 is YENEEA in the germline V gene. This CDR3 is CASSSDREPYNEQFF. The CDR3 nucleotides are TGTGCCAGCAGCTCCGACAGGGAACCGTACAATGAGCAGTTCTTC.

The V and J genes are TRBV5-6 and TRBJ2-7, with 9 bases that match TRBD2. The CDR3 has 15 residues. The V gene end was trimmed by 4 bases and the J gene end by 5 bases; junction bases not matched to a gene: 10. Per germline, CDR1 SGHDT and CDR2 YYEEEE. The CDR3 DNA sequence: TGTGCCAGCAGCAAAACCGGGACTAGCTTCGACGAGCAGTACTTC. Translation: CASSKTGTSFDEQYF.

The genes are TRBV7-3 and TRBJ2-5, with D tentatively TRBD2 (5 bases). Germline CDR1 is SGHTA and CDR2 is FQGTGA. Trimming left V 5 bases short and J 3 bases short, with 13 bases between. The CDR3 is 14 amino acids. CDR3 DNA sequence: TGTGCCAGCAGCCCCGGCCGGGGTAAAGAGACCCAGTACTTC. Its translation is CASSPGRGKETQYF.

The chain uses TRBV4-2 and TRBJ2-7; 8 positions agree with TRBD1. This CDR3 spans 15 amino acids. V trimming: 5 bases; J trimming: 6 bases; junction bases outside the gene matches: 12. Germline loops: CDR1 LGHNA, CDR2 YNFKEQ. Written as DNA, the CDR3 is TGTGCCAGCAGCATCCCGGGACAGGACTCCACCGAGCAGTACTTC. Protein sequence: CASSIPGQDSTEQYF.

The J gene is TRBJ1-2, the V gene TRBV4-3, with D perhaps matching TRBD1 (5 bases). V was clipped by 1 base and J by 8 bases, with 11 bases between them. The CDR3 loop spans 13 amino acids. Germline values: CDR1 LGHNA, CDR2 YSLEER. The CDR3 is CASSQVQGGGYTF. The CDR3 region has the DNA TGCGCCAGCAGCCAAGTGCAGGGTGGGGGCTACACCTTC.

The CDR3 sequence: CASRDRTLYNEQFF. The CDR3 region has the DNA TGTGCCAGCCGGGACAGGACTTTATACAATGAGCAGTTCTTC. V is TRBV6-5 and J is TRBJ2-1, with TRBD1 matching 8 bases. Trimming cost V 8 bases and J 4 bases; bases outside gene matches: 7. The CDR3 runs to 14 residues. The germline CDR1 and CDR2 sequences are MNHEY and SVGAGI.

This clone was picked up a small number of times. The genes are TRBV21-1 and TRBJ2-3; no DNA check was done on the table's D call, TRBD1. TRBV21-1 is a pseudogene. The length of the CDR3 is 16 residues. CDR3 region: CASSKGGGTRGDTQYF. CDR3 DNA: TGTGCCAGCAGCAAAGGAGGGGGTACTAGAGGCGATACGCAGTATTTT.

DNA for the CDR3: TGTGCCAGCAGCTTAACCAGGACTCGGGCCAATGAGCAGTTCTTC. It translates to CASSLTRTRANEQFF. V gene TRBV7-3 combines with J gene TRBJ2-1; D is perhaps TRBD2 (5 bases). With 0 bases removed from V and 6 bases from J, the gap between germline ends came to 12 bases. The CDR3 totals 15 residues. CDR1 and CDR2 from the germline V gene are SGHTA and FQGTGA.